The text below deals with one TCR beta chain. The target antigen is unknown. This specimen comes from a study of blood T cells in healthy people across ages. Points from the study as a whole: It was the long-lived donors that had more naive CD4+ cells and higher diversity than aged donors. Calculation of diversity from one million T cells yielded estimates considered to be underestimates.

The CDR3 consists of 12 residues. CDR1 and CDR2 from the germline V gene are SGHTA and FQGNSA. Trimming shortened V by 6 bases and J by 12 bases, and 15 bases separated the two germline ends. Together with a sample-barcoded 5' primer, a J-beta primer mix was included in a second PCR lasting roughly 6 to 12 cycles. Via MiXCR, TCRdb re-called the 5' RACE reads, giving one row per CDR3 protein. The table lists hundreds of thousands of distinct CDR3 sequences, 25% to 35% of them singletons. Extracted total RNA amounted to at least 5.5 micrograms for each sample. The V gene is TRBV7-2, the J gene TRBJ2-1; D gene uncertain. Sample: blood. This TCR was recovered from a woman over 75 in good health. The DNA of the CDR3 is TGTGCCAGCAGTCCGCAGGAGTTGGGGCAGTTCTTC. Protein sequence: CASSPQELGQFF.